The T cell receptor (beta chain) described here comes from a study of response to subunit inactivated influenza vaccine. Findings of the study overall: There was a suggestion from the authors that each seasonal influenza vaccination recruits few new T cells.

TCRdb passed the RT-PCR reads through MiXCR, listing each CDR3 protein once. The sample lists approximately 500,000 distinct CDR3 sequences, around 13% seen once, with 13% in the top ten. This CDR3 contains 10 residues. The germline V gene has CDR1 DFQATT and CDR2 SNEGSKA (reference sequence). Comment on this clonotype: The antigen remains unidentified.

The sample consisted of PBMCs from blood, taken more than 35 days after vaccination. This TCR derives from a man in his forties or fifties who received an inactivated influenza vaccine. The chain has TRBV20-1 and TRBJ1-1, with a possible D match to TRBD1 (5 bases). CDR3 in amino acids: CRAGSSEAFF. DNA for the CDR3: TGCAGGGCAGGGAGCTCTGAAGCTTTCTTT.